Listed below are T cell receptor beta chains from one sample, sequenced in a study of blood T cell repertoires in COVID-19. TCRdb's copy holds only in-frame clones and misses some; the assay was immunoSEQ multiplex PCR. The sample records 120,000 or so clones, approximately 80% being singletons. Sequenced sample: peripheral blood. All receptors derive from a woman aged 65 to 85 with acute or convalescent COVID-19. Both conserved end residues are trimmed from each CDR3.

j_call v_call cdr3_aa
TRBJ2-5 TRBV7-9 ASSFGTSGSQETQY
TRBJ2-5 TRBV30 AWSVGTPPETQY
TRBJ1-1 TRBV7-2 ASSPGQGLGAF
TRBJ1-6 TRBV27 ASSLGQVVTSPLH
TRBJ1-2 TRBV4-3 ASSQDGFRAGYGYT
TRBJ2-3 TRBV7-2 ASSSLTDTQY
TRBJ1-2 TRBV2 ASSEEVRLGGT
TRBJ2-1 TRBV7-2 ASSSLWGGGYNEQF
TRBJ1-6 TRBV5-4 ASSPAGTGESPLH
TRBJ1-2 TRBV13 ASSGQGDRSYGYT
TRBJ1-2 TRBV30 AWSWTGKGYT
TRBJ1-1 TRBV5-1 ASSADSMNTEAF
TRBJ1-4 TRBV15 ATSRAPAQRINEKLF
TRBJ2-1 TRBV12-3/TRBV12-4 ASSIGAEMF
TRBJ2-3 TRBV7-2 ASSSDGGHTDTQY
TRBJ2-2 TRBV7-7 ASSLGQGNTGELF
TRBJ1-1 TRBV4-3 ASSQDGGDAMNTEAF
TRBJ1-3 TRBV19 ASKPGHLSGNTIY
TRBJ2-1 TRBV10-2 ASRGLAGVKGNEQF
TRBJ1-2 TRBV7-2 ASSLNLLTTGGYT
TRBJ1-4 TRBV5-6 ASSFALGDEKLF
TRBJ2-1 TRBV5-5 ASSLAAGVYNEQF
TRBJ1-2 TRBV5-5 ASSLDRGAYGYT
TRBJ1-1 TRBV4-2 ASTTETNTEAF
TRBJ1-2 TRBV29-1 SVGQGEAYGYT
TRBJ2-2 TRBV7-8 ASSRVWDRGLAISRPTNTGELF
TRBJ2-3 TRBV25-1 ASSYRRNTDTQY
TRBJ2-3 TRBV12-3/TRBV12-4 ASSLRGTDTQY
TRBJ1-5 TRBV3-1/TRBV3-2 ASSQGTVSQPQH
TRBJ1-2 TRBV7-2 ASSLGGYYGYT
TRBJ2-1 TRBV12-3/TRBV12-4 ASSSTGTWQQF
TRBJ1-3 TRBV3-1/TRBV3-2 ATTTGRYGNTIY
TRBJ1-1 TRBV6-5 ASSWDSSMNTEAF
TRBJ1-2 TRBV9 ASSSRQGLNYGYT
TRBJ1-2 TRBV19 ASSPKGQGKVDSYT
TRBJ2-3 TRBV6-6 ASSPRRTGILTPDTQY
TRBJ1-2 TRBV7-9 ASTSSRSNYGYT
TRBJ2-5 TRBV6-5 ASSTGGGESQY
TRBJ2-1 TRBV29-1 SVVGTGGAPNEQF
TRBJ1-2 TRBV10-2 ASGTGPNYGYT
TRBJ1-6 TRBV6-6 ASSPKGTGVRSYNSPLH